This T cell receptor beta chain was documented in a study of blood T cell repertoires in COVID-19 (dated by TCRdb to about 2020). Turning to the overall study: Collaborator samples came from the United States, Italy and Spain and covered acute and convalescent phases of COVID-19. The material from the prospective study consisted of cDNA or gDNA derived from T cells, B-cell-depleted T cells, or PBMCs. Subjects who had been exposed to COVID-19, were actively infected with it, or had recovered from it provided the deeply sampled blood TCRbeta repertoires that made up the dataset. The samples were drawn from two sources: the first 160 participants of the ongoing ImmuneRACE study, and 1,200 or so subjects contributed by 6 global collaborators. Where HLA class I and class II types were available, the types were taken from metadata supplied by the sample provider, not from assay-based typing. The sample metadata nearly always contained a de-identified subject ID, COVID-19 status, age in years and sex. The repertoires were released in a freely available public database meant as a resource for research on the immune response to SARS-CoV-2.

One collaborating source in Seattle enrolled patients during active infection and followed them longitudinally through the course of disease. Each collaborating institution followed its own protocols to collect whole blood in K2EDTA tubes. Collaborator samples were shipped for TCRbeta analysis as frozen whole blood, isolated PBMCs, or DNA extracted from either sample type. As to this clone: Its antigen remains unidentified. Base qualities are not at hand, and no much larger clone is one base apart.

TCRbeta CDR3 regions were amplified from genomic DNA using the immunoSEQ Assay, a bias-controlled multiplex PCR. Per the authors' processing: The number of nucleated cells in each sample was estimated by amplification of reference gene primers within the assay. To quantify the absolute abundance of each unique TCRbeta CDR3 rearrangement, sequence reads were collapsed and filtered. For each sample, productive Simpson clonality was calculated as the square root of Simpson's diversity index across productive rearrangements. TCRdb carries this immuneACCESS record with in-frame sequences only. Its versions omit some clonotypes, under half of them owing to an unresolved V gene in the studies checked, with the rest unexplained. The DNA gave D and trimming, while V, J and clone size come from that table. Present in this sample are a few hundred thousand clones, 80% to 90% of which were seen just once. The top ten hold less than 3.5% of the sample.

What the authors observed across the whole study: The quantity of clinical and demographic metadata differed by source and by participant and was supplied without curation.

Taken from cysteine to phenylalanine, the CDR3 has 13 residues. Here the CDR3 DNA is all that survives: 39 bases in frame from base 1. V lost 1 base and J lost 3 bases; the stretch between them is 4 bases long. CDR1 MGHRA and CDR2 YSYEKL were looked up in the germline V gene. Sequenced input: peripheral blood. This sequence was found in a woman aged 25 to 39 with COVID-19, enrolled during active disease. The rearrangement joined TRBV4-1 to TRBJ2-1, with the D gene too uncertain to name. Here is the DNA: TGCGCCAGCAGCCAAGCCAGCTACAATGAGCAGTTCTTC. The translation is CASSQASYNEQFF.